A single sample is the source of the 28 T cell receptor beta chains below, sequenced in a study of control samples from healthy donors and cancer patients. The assay was immunoSEQ multiplex PCR, and TCRdb's table has in-frame clones only and misses some. This table holds under 150,000 clones, roughly 86% found once. The material sequenced was PBMCs. These receptors all stem from a man aged 50 to 60 with head and neck cancer.

The chain has TRBV3-1 (or the pseudogene TRBV3-2) and TRBJ2-2, with no clear D. Germline V CDR1 and CDR2: LGHDT, YNNKEL (reference sequence). The V end lost 4 bases, the J end lost 3 bases, and 3 bases lay between the germline ends. CDR3 length equals 12 residues. DNA of the CDR3: TGTGCCAGCAGCCCCGACACCGGGGAGCTGTTTTTT. Amino acid sequence: CASSPDTGELFF.

This chain uses TRBV2 with TRBJ1-1; 8 nucleotides align to TRBD1. The CDR3 extends over 13 amino acids. Germline lookup yields CDR1 SNHLY and CDR2 FYNNEI. The V and J ends lost 8 bases and 3 bases, in that order; junction bases with no gene match: 5. CDR3 residues: CASSGGQYTEAFF. In nucleotides, the CDR3 is TGTGCCAGCTCAGGGGGCCAGTACACTGAAGCTTTCTTT.

This chain joins TRBV18 and TRBJ2-3; D not certain. Trimming stripped 2 bases from V and 1 base from J, with 4 bases between. The CDR3 is 13 residues long. CDR1 is KGHSH, CDR2 LQKENI, per germline. The CDR3 DNA reads TGTGCCAGCTCACCAAGCCGCACAGATACGCAGTATTTT. It encodes CASSPSRTDTQYF.

This chain connects TRBV16 to TRBJ2-1, with TRBD2 as a possible D gene (5 bases). The germline V and J ends were trimmed by 4 bases and 10 bases, with 14 bases remaining between them. Germline CDR1 KGHSY, CDR2 FQNENV. The CDR3 is 13 amino acids. The CDR3 nucleotides read TGTGCCAGCAGCCTTACCTGGACTGGCGAGCAGTTCTTC. It translates to CASSLTWTGEQFF.

V gene TRBV10-1 combines with J gene TRBJ2-3; D perhaps matches TRBD2 (5 bases). Germline V lookup: CDR1 WNHNN, CDR2 SYGVQD (reference sequence). The V end was cut by 2 bases, the J end by 8 bases, with 14 bases between. This CDR3 region has 14 residues. CDR3 sequence reads: CASSERSRDFTQYF. CDR3 in DNA: TGCGCCAGCAGTGAGAGATCCCGGGATTTTACGCAGTATTTT.

V is TRBV18 and J is TRBJ1-2; 8 positions match TRBD1. CDR1 KGHSH and CDR2 LQKENI come from the germline V gene. J was trimmed by 8 bases and V by 4 bases; bases with no gene match: 12. The CDR3 is made up of 15 amino acids. The CDR3 loop reads CASSLGMAGGGGYTF. The CDR3 bases are TGTGCCAGCTCACTTGGGATGGCAGGGGGCGGCGGCTACACCTTC.

This clone was counted between two and nine times. The chain carries TRBV11-2 and TRBJ2-5, with 10 bases matching TRBD1. This CDR3 spans 12 amino acids. V was clipped by 6 bases and J by 8 bases; unmatched bases: 3. Germline V gene sequence: CDR1 SGHAT, CDR2 FQNNGV. The CDR3 coding sequence is TGTGCCAGCAGAGGACAGGGGGGTACCCAGTACTTC. Translating gives CASRGQGGTQYF.

This chain joins TRBV7-9 and TRBJ2-6; D is unclear. The germline V gene encodes CDR1 SEHNR and CDR2 FQNEAQ (reference sequence). V was shortened by 8 bases and J by 0 bases, with 11 bases between the two germline ends. The CDR3 totals 15 residues. This CDR3 reads CASAPWGSGANVLTF. The CDR3 DNA is TGTGCCAGCGCTCCTTGGGGCTCTGGGGCCAACGTCCTGACTTTC.

This chain uses TRBV29-1 with TRBJ2-2; D may correspond to TRBD1 or TRBD2 (7 bases each). Trimming took off 4 bases at V and 3 bases at J, with 9 bases between the two ends. Germline-derived CDR1 and CDR2 are SQVTM and ANQGSEA. The CDR3 is 13 amino acids. CDR3 protein: CSVAGGDTGELFF. In DNA form, the CDR3 reads TGCAGCGTTGCAGGGGGGGACACCGGGGAGCTGTTTTTT.

The sample holds one count of this clone. V and J are TRBV6-6 and TRBJ2-7, with TRBD2 matching 8 bases. Germline V gene lookup returns CDR1 MNHNY and CDR2 SVGAGI (reference sequence). The CDR3 sequence is 15 residues long. V shed 5 bases, J shed 5 bases, and the junction held 11 bases outside the gene matches. The DNA for the CDR3 is TGTGCCAGCAGTACGACCGGGACTAGAGGCGACGAGCAGTACTTC. It is translated as CASSTTGTRGDEQYF.

The chain carries TRBV5-1 and TRBJ2-1; D gene unclear. CDR1 and CDR2 from the germline V gene are SGHRS and YFSETQ. The V end lost 2 bases, the J end lost 9 bases, and 12 bases lay between the germline ends. This CDR3 comprises 13 residues. CDR3 sequence: CASSFISSGEQFF. CDR3 in DNA: TGCGCCAGCAGCTTTATTTCTTCAGGTGAGCAGTTCTTC. The entire variable domain, with the rest obtained from reference TRBV5-1 and TRBJ2-1, is as follows: KAGVTQTPRYLIKTRGQQVTLSCSPISGHRSVSWYQQTPGQGLQFLFEYFSETQRNKGNFPGRFSGRQFSNSRSEMNVSTLELGDSALYLCASSFISSGEQFFGPGTRLTVL.

This chain links TRBV6-1 with TRBJ2-3; 8 bases fit TRBD1. Germline CDR1 MNHNS, CDR2 SASEGT. CDR3 length: 14 amino acids. V lost 3 bases and J lost 8; bases outside the gene matches: 7. For the CDR3, the DNA is TGTGCCAGCAGTGACCGGACAGGGTGGGGTACGCAGTATTTT. Translated, it gives CASSDRTGWGTQYF.

CDR3 nucleotides: TGCGCCAGCAGCCAAGATTGGGGGGGATACAATGAGCAGTTCTTC. Translating it yields CASSQDWGGYNEQFF. The chain employs TRBV4-1 and TRBJ2-1; 7 positions match TRBD2. With V trimmed by 0 bases and J by 4 bases, 3 bases remained unmatched. This CDR3 spans 15 amino acids. Germline CDR1 reads MGHRA; CDR2 reads YSYEKL.

This chain joins TRBV9 and TRBJ1-1, with 7 positions matching TRBD1. The CDR3 is 14 amino acids. Germline V lookup: CDR1 SGDLS, CDR2 YYNGEE. Trimming took 4 bases from V and 2 from J; bases not matched to a gene: 5. The chain's CDR3 is CASSSNRGNTEAFF. CDR3 sequence (DNA): TGTGCCAGCAGCAGCAACAGGGGTAACACTGAAGCTTTCTTT.

This chain links TRBV6-5 with TRBJ2-7, with TRBD2 matching over 7 bases. The CDR3 length is 14 residues. V lost 7 bases and J lost 0; bases outside the gene matches: 6. Germline CDR1 reads MNHEY; CDR2 reads SVGAGI. This chain's CDR3 is CASTREVGSYEQYF. In DNA, the CDR3 is TGTGCCAGCACTCGGGAGGTGGGCTCCTACGAGCAGTACTTC.

V usage is TRBV9 and J usage is TRBJ1-2; D is perhaps TRBD1 (6 bases). V lost 3 bases to trimming and J lost 10 bases, with 19 bases between them. The CDR3 runs to 14 residues. From germline, CDR1 is SGDLS and CDR2 YYNGEE. CDR3 region: CASSAGHSTGAYTF. The CDR3 DNA sequence: TGTGCCAGCAGCGCGGGACATTCAACGGGGGCCTACACCTTC.

J is TRBJ1-6 and V is TRBV6-5; D is uncertain. Trimming pared 4 bases from V and 2 bases from J, leaving 6 bases between. The CDR3 runs to 14 residues. Germline lookup yields CDR1 MNHEY and CDR2 SVGAGI. CDR3 in DNA: TGTGCCAGCAGTTTCGGGACCTATAATTCACCCCTCCACTTT. Its protein is CASSFGTYNSPLHF.

The genes are TRBV29-1 and TRBJ2-7; TRBD1 might be the D (6 bases). The V end lost 0 bases, the J end lost 3 bases, and 12 bases lay between the germline ends. CDR1 SQVTM and CDR2 ANQGSEA come from the germline V gene. The CDR3 contains 14 residues. CDR3 residues: CSVEDRGLGYEQYF. In DNA, the CDR3 is TGCAGCGTTGAAGACAGGGGCCTTGGCTACGAGCAGTACTTC.

CDR3 DNA: TGTGCCAGCAGTTACACGGCGGGGGGCGCCGAAGAGACCCAGTACTTC. It is translated as CASSYTAGGAEETQYF. V and J are TRBV6-5 and TRBJ2-5; 8 bases align to TRBD2. CDR3 length: 16 residues. The germline V gene has CDR1 MNHEY and CDR2 SVGAGI. V shed 2 bases, J shed 3 bases, and the junction held 8 bases outside the gene matches.

The chain employs TRBV6-5 and TRBJ1-5; 7 nucleotides agree with TRBD1. Germline assignment: CDR1 MNHEY and CDR2 SVGAGI. V shed 6 bases, J shed 1 base, and the junction held 6 bases outside the gene matches. The CDR3 totals 15 residues. CDR3 bases: TGTGCCAGCAGGAACAGGGGAGGAAGCAATCAGCCCCAGCATTTT. Its translation is CASRNRGGSNQPQHF.

The chain recombines TRBV6-2 or TRBV6-3 with TRBJ2-1; D is possibly TRBD1 (5 bases). Germline assignment: CDR1 MNHEY and CDR2 SVGEGT. This CDR3 spans 16 amino acids. With 4 bases removed from V and 5 bases from J, the gap between germline ends came to 18 bases. CDR3 coding DNA: TGTGCCAGCAGTTCCCCAGGCCCCTGGGGCGACAATGAGCAGTTCTTC. This sequence encodes CASSSPGPWGDNEQFF.

The chain has TRBV9 and TRBJ2-7; D unclear. Trimming cost V 4 bases and J 0 bases, with 11 bases left between them. Germline V gene lookup returns CDR1 SGDLS and CDR2 YYNGEE. The CDR3 has 14 amino acids. The CDR3 DNA sequence: TGTGCCAGCAGCCCGCGGATAGCCTCCTACGAGCAGTACTTC. Amino acids: CASSPRIASYEQYF. Drawing the rest from reference TRBV9 and TRBJ2-7, the complete variable domain is DSGVTQTPKHLITATGQRVTLRCSPRSGDLSVYWYQQSLDQGLQFLIQYYNGEERAKGNILERFSAQQFPDLHSELNLSSLELGDSALYFCASSPRIASYEQYFGPGTRLTVT.

The rearrangement joins TRBV5-4 to TRBJ1-2; 9 bases are shared with TRBD1. Germline values: CDR1 SGHNT, CDR2 YYREEE (reference sequence). The CDR3 is 15 residues long. After removal of 4 bases from V and 2 bases from J, the junction contained 6 bases not matched to a gene. The CDR3 protein is CASSLYRGRNYGYTF. CDR3 nucleotide sequence: TGTGCCAGCAGCCTTTACAGGGGGCGCAACTATGGCTACACCTTC.

The chain joins TRBV19 to TRBJ2-2; TRBD1 aligns across 7 bases. Per the germline V gene, CDR1 is LNHDA and CDR2 is SQIVND (reference sequence). V lost 6 bases and J lost 0; bases outside the gene matches: 4. The CDR3 loop spans 15 amino acids. DNA for the CDR3: TGTGCCAGTAGAAAACAGGGGTCGAACACCGGGGAGCTGTTTTTT. Its translation is CASRKQGSNTGELFF.

This chain uses TRBV2 with TRBJ1-6, with D possibly being TRBD1 (6 bases). V was trimmed by 9 bases and J by 9 bases, leaving 15 bases between them. The CDR3 loop spans 13 amino acids. In germline, CDR1 is SNHLY, CDR2 FYNNEI. CDR3 nucleotide sequence: TGTGCCAGTCCCATAGGGGGAAGTTCACCCCTCCACTTT. Its protein is CASPIGGSSPLHF.

This chain uses TRBV28 with TRBJ1-2; TRBD1 matches at 9 bases. With 4 bases clipped from V and 4 bases from J, the junction kept 7 bases outside the gene matches. Per the germline V gene, CDR1 is MDHEN and CDR2 is SYDVKM. CDR3 length equals 15 residues. CDR3 amino acids: CASSSPGTGTYGYTF. CDR3 coding DNA: TGTGCCAGCAGTTCGCCCGGGACAGGGACCTATGGCTACACCTTC.

The chain couples TRBV6-6 to TRBJ2-1, with D perhaps matching TRBD1 or TRBD2 (5 bases each). Trimming left V 2 bases short and J 8 bases short, with 16 bases between. The CDR3 runs to 15 residues. Germline loops: CDR1 MNHNY, CDR2 SVGAGI (reference sequence). CDR3 sequence reads: CASSYGQVVGDEQFF. As DNA, the CDR3 is TGTGCCAGCAGTTACGGGCAGGTTGTGGGGGATGAGCAGTTCTTC.

The chain is built from TRBV11-2 and TRBJ1-6, with TRBD1 matching 7 bases. This CDR3 contains 13 residues. The germline CDR1 and CDR2 sequences are SGHAT and FQNNGV. The trim removed 6 bases at V and 9 bases at J, leaving 5 bases unmatched. CDR3 nucleotides: TGTGCCAGCAGGCCGCAGGGGGGTTCACCCCTCCACTTT. It translates to CASRPQGGSPLHF.